The subject of this entry is one T cell receptor beta chain. Its antigen is unknown. The data were taken from a study of shared clonotypes between healthy human individuals. Study at large: A donor's plate count was three for CD4 naive and three for CD4 memory; CD8 naive had two and CD8 memory one.

CD45RA+ naive and CD45RA-negative memory subsets were separated from CD4+ cells. Libraries were prepared by immunoSEQ multiplex PCR; TCRdb keeps only in-frame clonotypes and omits some of them. The data contain millions of clones, approximately 90% of them singletons. V lost 6 bases, J lost 7 bases, and 16 bases lay in between. The CDR3 runs 14 residues. Germline CDR1 reads MNHEY; CDR2 reads SMNVEV (reference sequence). Study-level results: Of the naive CD4 clonotypes, around 5% were shared across several donors.

The clonotype was recovered from a man aged 18 to 29 in good health. The specimen sequenced was naive CD4+ T cells sorted from blood. Subset: CD45RA+ positively selected. The chain links TRBV27 to TRBJ2-1, with D perhaps assigned TRBD1 or TRBD2 (5 bases each). This chain's CDR3 is CASSRDRMRNEQFF. Here the CDR3 DNA reads TGTGCCAGCAGCCGGGACCGGATGAGGAATGAGCAGTTCTTC.